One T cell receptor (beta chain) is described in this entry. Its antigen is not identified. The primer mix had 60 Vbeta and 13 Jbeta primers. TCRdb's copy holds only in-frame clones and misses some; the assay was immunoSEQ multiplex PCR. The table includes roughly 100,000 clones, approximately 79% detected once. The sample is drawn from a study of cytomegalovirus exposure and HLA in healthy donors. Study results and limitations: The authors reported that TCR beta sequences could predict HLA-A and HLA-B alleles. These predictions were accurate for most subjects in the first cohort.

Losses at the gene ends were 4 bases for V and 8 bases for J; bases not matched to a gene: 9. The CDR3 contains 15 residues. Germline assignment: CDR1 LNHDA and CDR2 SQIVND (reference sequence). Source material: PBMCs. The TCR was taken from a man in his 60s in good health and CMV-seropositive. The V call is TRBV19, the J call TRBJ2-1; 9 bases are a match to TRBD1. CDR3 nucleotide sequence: TGTGCCAGTAGTAGGGGGGACAGGGAGGTCCATGAGCAGTTCTTC. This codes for CASSRGDREVHEQFF.